The 22 T cell receptor beta chains presented below share a single source sample, sequenced in a study of cytomegalovirus exposure and HLA in healthy donors. PCR was performed using 60 Vbeta and 13 Jbeta primers. Here immunoSEQ multiplex PCR was the method, and the copy in TCRdb shows in-frame clones only, minus some. The repertoire holds about 200,000 clones, with roughly 68% as singletons. The sample consisted of PBMCs. These receptor sequences come from a man in his forties in good health and CMV-seropositive.

This clone turned up a few times. The sample carries other DNA sequences with the same CDR3. The rearrangement joins TRBV6-5 to TRBJ2-5; D not resolved. CDR1 is MNHEY and CDR2 is SVGAGI in the germline V gene. Trimming took off 5 bases at V and 5 bases at J, with 6 bases between the two ends. The CDR3 length is 11 residues. CDR3 coding DNA: TGTGCCAGCAGTACCAGGGAGACCCAGTACTTC. Protein sequence: CASSTRETQYF.

This sequence joins TRBV11-1 and TRBJ2-2; TRBD1 matches at 8 bases. The CDR3 runs 15 residues. Germline trimming cut 2 bases from V and 4 bases from J; bases unmatched to any gene: 3. From germline, CDR1 is SGHAT and CDR2 FQDESV (reference sequence). The CDR3 sequence is CASSLRTGLTGELFF. The CDR3 DNA is TGTGCCAGCAGCTTAAGGACAGGGCTCACCGGGGAGCTGTTTTTT.

This clone was counted a few times. The gene calls are TRBV5-6 and TRBJ1-2; D is undetermined. This CDR3 has 13 residues. The germline gives CDR1 SGHDT, CDR2 YYEEEE. The germline V and J ends were trimmed by 4 bases and 0 bases, with 7 bases remaining between them. The CDR3 protein is CASSRSPNYGYTF. The CDR3 DNA reads as TGTGCCAGCAGCCGGAGTCCTAACTATGGCTACACCTTC.

The V call is TRBV5-1, the J call TRBJ1-1, with D unresolved. The V end was cut by 0 bases, the J end by 7 bases, with 4 bases between. Germline CDR1 reads SGHRS; CDR2 reads YFSETQ. This CDR3 comprises 11 residues. The CDR3 sequence is CASSLGVEAFF. As DNA, the CDR3 is TGCGCCAGCAGCTTGGGCGTTGAAGCTTTCTTT.

The chain links TRBV7-6 to TRBJ1-6, with D unresolved. Germline CDR1 is SGHVS and CDR2 is FNYEAQ. V lost 5 bases and J lost 5, with 10 bases in between. This CDR3 spans 14 amino acids. The CDR3 bases are TGTGCCAGCAGCCTCCTAACGGATAATTCACCCCTCCACTTT. Its protein product is CASSLLTDNSPLHF.

The chain recombines TRBV9 with TRBJ2-2; 9 bases map to TRBD1. The germline gives CDR1 SGDLS, CDR2 YYNGEE. This CDR3 spans 14 amino acids. The ends lost 3 bases at V and 6 bases at J; junction bases unmatched: 3. This chain's CDR3 is CASSEQGAAGELFF. CDR3 DNA sequence: TGTGCCAGCAGCGAACAGGGGGCCGCCGGGGAGCTGTTTTTT.

The chain employs TRBV4-1 and TRBJ2-3; 10 bases agree with TRBD1. Germline-derived CDR1 and CDR2 are MGHRA and YSYEKL. After removal of 3 bases from V and 2 bases from J, the junction contained 8 bases not matched to a gene. The CDR3 loop spans 17 amino acids. The CDR3 sequence: CASSHGPTGGPTDTQYF. CDR3 DNA: TGCGCCAGCAGCCATGGCCCGACAGGGGGCCCCACAGATACGCAGTATTTT.

This clone was found a few times. V is TRBV6-5 and J is TRBJ2-3, with 7 bases aligning to TRBD2. The CDR3 contains 15 residues. The V gene's germline CDR1 is MNHEY and CDR2 SVGAGI. Germline trimming cut 5 bases from V and 3 bases from J; bases unmatched to any gene: 8. The CDR3 DNA is TGTGCCAGCAGTCCGTCGTGGGGGGGGACAGATACGCAGTATTTT. It is translated as CASSPSWGGTDTQYF.

This chain connects TRBV5-6 to TRBJ2-2; D may be TRBD1 (5 bases). The CDR3 is 13 amino acids. The germline V and J ends were trimmed by 5 bases and 6 bases, with 11 bases remaining between them. Germline V gene lookup returns CDR1 SGHDT and CDR2 YYEEEE. CDR3 sequence (DNA): TGTGCCAGCAGGCCCAGGGTTGCCGGGGAGCTGTTTTTT. It codes for CASRPRVAGELFF.

The V and J genes are TRBV19 and TRBJ2-2, with D possibly TRBD2 on 6 matching bases. CDR1 LNHDA and CDR2 SQIVND come from the germline V gene (reference sequence). CDR3 length: 14 amino acids. The V gene lost 3 bases and the J gene lost 5 bases, with 10 bases spanning the gap. CDR3 nucleotides: TGTGCCAGTAGTATTTCCGGGAGAACCGGGGAGCTGTTTTTT. It codes for CASSISGRTGELFF.

J is TRBJ2-5 and V is TRBV4-2, with D perhaps TRBD2 (5 bases). V shed 0 bases and J shed 7 bases, with 15 bases lying between them. CDR1 and CDR2 (germline): LGHNA, YNFKEQ. The length of the CDR3 is 15 residues. Written as DNA, the CDR3 is TGTGCCAGCAGCCAAGAGCGGCTAGCTGGTGGGACCCAGTACTTC. Translation gives CASSQERLAGGTQYF.

V and J are TRBV29-1 and TRBJ1-1; D is uncertain. CDR1 and CDR2 from the germline V gene are SQVTM and ANQGSEA. The CDR3 is 11 amino acids. Trimming took off 2 bases at V and 11 bases at J, with 12 bases between the two ends. The CDR3 here is CSVERPGKAFF. The CDR3 DNA sequence: TGCAGCGTTGAACGCCCGGGTAAGGCTTTCTTT.

The chain joins TRBV2 to TRBJ1-2, with 7 bases identical to TRBD1. The CDR3 extends over 13 amino acids. J lost 7 bases, V lost 2 bases, and 4 bases had no gene match. The germline V gene encodes CDR1 SNHLY and CDR2 FYNNEI. The CDR3 region is CASSEQGDRGYTF. Written as DNA, the CDR3 is TGTGCCAGCAGTGAACAGGGGGACCGTGGCTACACCTTC.

The chain is built from TRBV5-1 and TRBJ2-2; the D gene is possibly TRBD1 (5 bases). The CDR3 is 16 amino acids. Germline CDR1 is SGHRS and CDR2 is YFSETQ. V lost 0 bases and J 4 bases, leaving 13 bases between the germline ends. CDR3 sequence: CASSLGPLTGTGELFF. In DNA, the CDR3 is TGCGCCAGCAGCTTGGGGCCGTTAACAGGCACCGGGGAGCTGTTTTTT. Full variable domain (rest looked up from reference TRBV5-1 and TRBJ2-2): KAGVTQTPRYLIKTRGQQVTLSCSPISGHRSVSWYQQTPGQGLQFLFEYFSETQRNKGNFPGRFSGRQFSNSRSEMNVSTLELGDSALYLCASSLGPLTGTGELFFGEGSRLTVL.

The V gene is TRBV7-2, the J gene TRBJ2-1, with TRBD2 as a possible D gene (6 bases). Germline-derived CDR1 and CDR2 are SGHTA and FQGNSA. The CDR3 is 17 amino acids. The V and J ends lost 5 bases and 0 bases respectively, with 17 bases between them. The CDR3 nucleotides read TGTGCCAGCAGCAGGCGGGGAGGCGGGTTCTCCTACAATGAGCAGTTCTTC. Protein: CASSRRGGGFSYNEQFF.

This clone turned up a few times. This chain links TRBV5-1 with TRBJ2-2; maybe TRBD2 (6 bases). From germline, CDR1 is SGHRS and CDR2 YFSETQ. V shed 5 bases and J shed 2 bases, with 28 bases lying between them. This CDR3 comprises 20 residues. The CDR3 bases are TGCGCCAGCAGTTTTACCCCCTCGTTTGGCGCCGGGGGAAACACCGGGGAGCTGTTTTTT. Amino acids: CASSFTPSFGAGGNTGELFF.

A few counts support this clone. The genes are TRBV6-1 and TRBJ1-5, with D maybe TRBD1 (6 bases). The CDR3 has 14 amino acids. Germline CDR1 reads MNHNS; CDR2 reads SASEGT. With 5 bases removed from V and 0 bases from J, the gap between germline ends came to 8 bases. The CDR3 nucleotides are TGTGCCAGCAGTACAGGGACTAGCAATCAGCCCCAGCATTTT. Translation gives CASSTGTSNQPQHF.

V usage is TRBV28 and J usage is TRBJ1-3; the D is unclear. This CDR3 spans 15 amino acids. Germline V gene sequence: CDR1 MDHEN, CDR2 SYDVKM. Deletions cut 7 bases from V and 4 bases from J, with 17 bases between. CDR3 sequence: CASTSRGGGGNTIYF. The CDR3, as DNA: TGTGCCAGCACCTCCCGGGGAGGTGGAGGAAACACCATATATTTT.

The sample holds a few counts of this clone. The genes are TRBV6-6 and TRBJ2-1, with a weak D call TRBD1 (6 bases). Germline V gives CDR1 MNHNY, CDR2 SVGAGI (reference sequence). Trimming shortened V by 4 bases and J by 5 bases, and 15 bases separated the two germline ends. The CDR3 totals 15 residues. The CDR3 protein is CASSSPGTRNNEQFF. CDR3 coding DNA: TGTGCCAGCAGTTCTCCCGGGACACGCAACAATGAGCAGTTCTTC.

The chain links TRBV4-3 to TRBJ2-3; 7 bases map to TRBD2. The CDR3 totals 18 residues. Germline-derived CDR1 and CDR2 are LGHNA and YSLEER. V was clipped by 2 bases and J by 2 bases; unmatched bases: 13. CDR3 in amino acids: CASSQTLPSGAYTDTQYF. The CDR3 nucleotides read TGCGCCAGCAGCCAAACCCTCCCGAGCGGGGCTTACACAGATACGCAGTATTTT.

The V and J genes are TRBV6-1 and TRBJ2-3; 9 bases fit TRBD1. The CDR3 spans 17 residues. Germline V gives CDR1 MNHNS, CDR2 SASEGT. V lost 3 bases and J lost 4; bases outside the gene matches: 11. The DNA of the CDR3 is TGTGCCAGCAGTGACCATCCTCCAGGACAGGGGTCAGATACGCAGTATTTT. This codes for CASSDHPPGQGSDTQYF.

This clone has a handful of counts. This chain joins TRBV6-5 and TRBJ1-3, with D unclear. Germline CDR1 MNHEY, CDR2 SVGAGI. V was pared by 2 bases and J by 7 bases, with 9 bases between. This CDR3 comprises 13 residues. CDR3 nucleotides: TGTGCCAGCAGTTACCCCCACGGGAACACCATATATTTT. It codes for CASSYPHGNTIYF.